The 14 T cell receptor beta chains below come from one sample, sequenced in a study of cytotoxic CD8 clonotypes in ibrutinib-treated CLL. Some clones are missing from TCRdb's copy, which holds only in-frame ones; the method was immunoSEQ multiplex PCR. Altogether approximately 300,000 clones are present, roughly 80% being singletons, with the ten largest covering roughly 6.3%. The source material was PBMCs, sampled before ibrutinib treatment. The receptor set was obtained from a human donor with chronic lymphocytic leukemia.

Here the CDR3 reads CASSQSRRQLTGELFF. Here the CDR3 DNA reads TGCGCCAGCAGTCAATCTCGTCGACAGCTCACCGGGGAGCTGTTTTTT. The V call is TRBV23-1, the J call TRBJ2-2; D may be TRBD1 (5 bases). TRBV23-1 carries the ORF label, with uncertain function. V was pared by 0 bases and J by 4 bases, with 12 bases between. The CDR3 totals 16 residues.

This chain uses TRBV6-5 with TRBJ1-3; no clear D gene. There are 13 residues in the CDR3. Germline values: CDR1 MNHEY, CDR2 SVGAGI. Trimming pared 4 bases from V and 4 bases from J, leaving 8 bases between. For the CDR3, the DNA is TGTGCCAGCAGTTCTCCCGGCGGAAACACCATATATTTT. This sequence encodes CASSSPGGNTIYF.

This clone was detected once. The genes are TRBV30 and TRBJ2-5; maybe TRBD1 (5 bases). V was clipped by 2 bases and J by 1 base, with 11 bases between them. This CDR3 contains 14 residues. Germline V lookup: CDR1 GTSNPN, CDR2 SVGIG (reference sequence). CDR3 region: CAWSRRQSQETQYF. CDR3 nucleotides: TGTGCCTGGAGTCGTAGACAGAGCCAAGAGACCCAGTACTTC.

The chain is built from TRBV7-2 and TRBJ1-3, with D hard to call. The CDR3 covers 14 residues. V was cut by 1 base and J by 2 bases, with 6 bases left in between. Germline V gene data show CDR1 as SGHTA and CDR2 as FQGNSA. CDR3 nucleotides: TGTGCCAGCAGCTTAGGATTGGCTGGAAACACCATATATTTT. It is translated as CASSLGLAGNTIYF.

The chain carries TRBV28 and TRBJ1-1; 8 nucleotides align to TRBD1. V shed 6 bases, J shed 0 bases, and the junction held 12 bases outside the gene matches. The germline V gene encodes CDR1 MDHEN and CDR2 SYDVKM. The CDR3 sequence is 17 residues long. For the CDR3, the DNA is TGTGCCAGCAGCCCCTTAGGCGGACAGGGTGTGAACACTGAAGCTTTCTTT. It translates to CASSPLGGQGVNTEAFF.

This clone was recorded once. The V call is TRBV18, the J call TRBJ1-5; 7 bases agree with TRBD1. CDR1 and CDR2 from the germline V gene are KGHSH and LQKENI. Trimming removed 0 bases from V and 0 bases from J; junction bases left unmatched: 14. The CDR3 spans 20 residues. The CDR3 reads CASSPPGGRGTGYSNQPQHF. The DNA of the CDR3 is TGTGCCAGCTCACCACCGGGAGGCAGGGGGACCGGATATAGCAATCAGCCCCAGCATTTT.

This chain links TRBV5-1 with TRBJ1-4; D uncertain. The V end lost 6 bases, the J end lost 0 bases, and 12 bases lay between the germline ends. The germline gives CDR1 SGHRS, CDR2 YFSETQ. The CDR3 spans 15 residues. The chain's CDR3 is CASKLGVATNEKLFF. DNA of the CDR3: TGCGCCAGCAAGCTTGGCGTAGCAACTAATGAAAAACTGTTTTTT.

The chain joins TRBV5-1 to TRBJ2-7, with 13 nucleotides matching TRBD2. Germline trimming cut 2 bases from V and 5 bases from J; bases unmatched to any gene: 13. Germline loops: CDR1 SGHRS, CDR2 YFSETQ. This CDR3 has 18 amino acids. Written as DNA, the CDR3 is TGCGCCAGCAGCTTTGCCGGAGGAGGGACTAGCGGGAAGAACGAGCAGTACTTC. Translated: CASSFAGGGTSGKNEQYF.

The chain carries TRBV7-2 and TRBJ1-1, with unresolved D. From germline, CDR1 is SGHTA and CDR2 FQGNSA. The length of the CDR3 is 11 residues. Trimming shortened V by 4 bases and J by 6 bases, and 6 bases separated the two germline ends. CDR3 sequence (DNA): TGTGCCAGCAGCTACGGGGCTGAAGCTTTCTTT. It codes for CASSYGAEAFF.

The CDR3 DNA follows: TGCAGCGTTACCCTTAGGAACACTGAAGCTTTCTTT. Its translation is CSVTLRNTEAFF. J is TRBJ1-1 and V is TRBV29-1; D remains ambiguous. Germline V CDR1 and CDR2: SQVTM, ANQGSEA. There are 12 residues in the CDR3. Trimming shortened V by 5 bases and J by 1 base, and 8 bases separated the two germline ends.

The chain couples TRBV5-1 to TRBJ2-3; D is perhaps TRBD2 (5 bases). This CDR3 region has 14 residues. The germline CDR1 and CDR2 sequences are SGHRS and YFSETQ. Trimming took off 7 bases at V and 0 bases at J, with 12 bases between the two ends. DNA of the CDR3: TGCGCCAGCCGGGATAAGGAGAGCACAGATACGCAGTATTTT. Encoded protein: CASRDKESTDTQYF. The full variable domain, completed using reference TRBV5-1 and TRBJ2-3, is KAGVTQTPRYLIKTRGQQVTLSCSPISGHRSVSWYQQTPGQGLQFLFEYFSETQRNKGNFPGRFSGRQFSNSRSEMNVSTLELGDSALYLCASRDKESTDTQYFGPGTRLTVL.

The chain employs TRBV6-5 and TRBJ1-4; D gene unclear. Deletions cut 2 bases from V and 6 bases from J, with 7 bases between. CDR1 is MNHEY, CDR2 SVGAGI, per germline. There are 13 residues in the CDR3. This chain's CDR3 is CASSYAWDEKLFF. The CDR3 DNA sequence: TGTGCCAGCAGTTACGCGTGGGATGAAAAACTGTTTTTT.

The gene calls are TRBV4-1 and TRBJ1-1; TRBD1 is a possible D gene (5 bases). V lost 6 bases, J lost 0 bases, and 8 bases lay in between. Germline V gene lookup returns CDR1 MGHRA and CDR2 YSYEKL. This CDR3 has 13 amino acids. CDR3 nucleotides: TGCGCCAGCAGAGACAGTATGAACACTGAAGCTTTCTTT. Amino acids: CASRDSMNTEAFF.

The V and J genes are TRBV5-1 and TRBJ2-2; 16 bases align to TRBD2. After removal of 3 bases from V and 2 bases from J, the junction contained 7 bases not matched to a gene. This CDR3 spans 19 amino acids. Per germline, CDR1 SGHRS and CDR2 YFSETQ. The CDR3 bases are TGCGCCAGCAGCTCTCCGGGACTAGCGGGAGGGCATAACACCGGGGAGCTGTTTTTT. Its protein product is CASSSPGLAGGHNTGELFF. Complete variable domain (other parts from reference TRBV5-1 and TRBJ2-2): KAGVTQTPRYLIKTRGQQVTLSCSPISGHRSVSWYQQTPGQGLQFLFEYFSETQRNKGNFPGRFSGRQFSNSRSEMNVSTLELGDSALYLCASSSPGLAGGHNTGELFFGEGSRLTVL.